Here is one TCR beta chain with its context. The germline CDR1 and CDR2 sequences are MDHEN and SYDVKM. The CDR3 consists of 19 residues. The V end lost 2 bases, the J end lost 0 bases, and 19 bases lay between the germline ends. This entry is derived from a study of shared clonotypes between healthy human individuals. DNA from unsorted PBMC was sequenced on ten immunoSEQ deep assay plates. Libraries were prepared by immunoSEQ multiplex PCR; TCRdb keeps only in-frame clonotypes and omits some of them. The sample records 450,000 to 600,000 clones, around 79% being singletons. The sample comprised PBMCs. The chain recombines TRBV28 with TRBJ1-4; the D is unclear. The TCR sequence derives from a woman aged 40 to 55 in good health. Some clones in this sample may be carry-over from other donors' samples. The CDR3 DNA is TGTGCCAGCAGTTTACCTGGGGAACCCAACGAGGCAACTAATGAAAAACTGTTTTTT. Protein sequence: CASSLPGEPNEATNEKLFF.